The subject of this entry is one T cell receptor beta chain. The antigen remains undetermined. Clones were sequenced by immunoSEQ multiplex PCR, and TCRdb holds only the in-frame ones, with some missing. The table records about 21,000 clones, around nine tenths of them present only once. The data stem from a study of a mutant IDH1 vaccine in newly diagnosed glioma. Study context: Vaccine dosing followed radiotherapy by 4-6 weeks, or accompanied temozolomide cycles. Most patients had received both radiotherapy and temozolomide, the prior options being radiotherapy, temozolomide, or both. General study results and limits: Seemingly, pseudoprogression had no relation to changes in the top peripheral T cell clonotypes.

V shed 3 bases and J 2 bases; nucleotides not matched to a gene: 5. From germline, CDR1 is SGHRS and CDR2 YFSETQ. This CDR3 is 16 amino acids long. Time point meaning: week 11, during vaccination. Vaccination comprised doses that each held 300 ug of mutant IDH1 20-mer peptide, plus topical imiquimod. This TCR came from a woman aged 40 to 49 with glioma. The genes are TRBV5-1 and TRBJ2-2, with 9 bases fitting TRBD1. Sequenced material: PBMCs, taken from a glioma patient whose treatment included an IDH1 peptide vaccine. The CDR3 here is CASSYLTGGNTGELFF. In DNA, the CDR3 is TGCGCCAGCAGCTATCTGACAGGGGGAAACACCGGGGAGCTGTTTTTT.